These T cell receptor beta chains were read from a single sample in a study of monozygotic twins with cystic fibrosis. Clones were read by immunoSEQ multiplex PCR, and TCRdb kept only the in-frame ones, dropping some. Of around 30,000 clones in the sample, roughly 80% were seen once. Sequencing input: blood. These TCRs come from a girl aged 2-9 years with cystic fibrosis. The CDR3 runs from the conserved cysteine through the conserved F or W. Fields, in order: CDR3 DNA, CDR3 protein, clone size, V gene, D gene, J gene, CDR3 length. The D gene is left open where the match is weak. The listing skips clone size in some rows; elsewhere it reads once, few, many or a size class.

CDR3nt: TGTGCCAGCAGCTCCCAATTATGGGGGTCCGATACGCAGTATTTT; CDR3aa: CASSSQLWGSDTQYF; abundance: -; v_gene: TRBV5-6; d_gene: -; j_gene: TRBJ2-3; len: 15
CDR3nt: TGTGCCAGCAGTGAGTACGATCGAATAGGTGAGCAGTTCTTC; CDR3aa: CASSEYDRIGEQFF; abundance: -; v_gene: TRBV2; d_gene: -; j_gene: TRBJ2-1; len: 14
CDR3nt: TGTGCCATCAGGAGGACTAGCGGTAACTCCTACGAGCAGTACTTC; CDR3aa: CAIRRTSGNSYEQYF; abundance: -; v_gene: TRBV10-3; d_gene: TRBD2; j_gene: TRBJ2-7; len: 15
CDR3nt: TGTGCCTGGAGCGGGCCGCGGACCGGATCTCCTTGGGAGCAGTACTTC; CDR3aa: CAWSGPRTGSPWEQYF; abundance: -; v_gene: TRBV30; d_gene: -; j_gene: TRBJ2-7; len: 16
CDR3nt: TGTGCCAGCAGCCAAGATCGAGGGAGCGGGTACGAGCAGTACTTC; CDR3aa: CASSQDRGSGYEQYF; abundance: -; v_gene: TRBV4-2; d_gene: -; j_gene: TRBJ2-7; len: 15
CDR3nt: TGTGCCAGCAGTTTAAGACAGGGAGATTCACCCCTCCACTTT; CDR3aa: CASSLRQGDSPLHF; abundance: -; v_gene: TRBV28; d_gene: TRBD1; j_gene: TRBJ1-6; len: 14
CDR3nt: TGTGCCAGTACCAGCTCTGGGGCCAACGTCCTGACTTTC; CDR3aa: CASTSSGANVLTF; abundance: -; v_gene: TRBV19; d_gene: -; j_gene: TRBJ2-6; len: 13
CDR3nt: TGTGCCAGCAGCCAAGATCAGGGGGGTTGGAATGAGCAGTTCTTC; CDR3aa: CASSQDQGGWNEQFF; abundance: -; v_gene: TRBV14; d_gene: -; j_gene: TRBJ2-1; len: 15
CDR3nt: TGTGCCAGCAGCAAGGGACAGGGGGTTTATGAAAAACTGTTTTTT; CDR3aa: CASSKGQGVYEKLFF; abundance: -; v_gene: TRBV5-6; d_gene: TRBD1; j_gene: TRBJ1-4; len: 15
CDR3nt: TGTGCCAGTAGTATGCAGGGAGTGGGGATAAATCAGCCCCAGCATTTT; CDR3aa: CASSMQGVGINQPQHF; abundance: -; v_gene: TRBV19; d_gene: -; j_gene: TRBJ1-5; len: 16
CDR3nt: TGTGCCAGCAGAGCGCTCAGGACCGACCGGATGTTCTTC; CDR3aa: CASRALRTDRMFF; abundance: -; v_gene: TRBV6-4; d_gene: -; j_gene: TRBJ2-1; len: 13
CDR3nt: TGTGCCAGCAGTGAAGATCCAGCTACGCAGTATTTT; CDR3aa: CASSEDPATQYF; abundance: -; v_gene: TRBV6-1; d_gene: -; j_gene: TRBJ2-3; len: 12
CDR3nt: TGTGCCAGTAGTCCGGACAGGGTAGGAGCTTTCTTT; CDR3aa: CASSPDRVGAFF; abundance: -; v_gene: TRBV19; d_gene: TRBD1; j_gene: TRBJ1-1; len: 12
CDR3nt: TGTGCCAGCAGCCAGGGGCTGGTCGGAACCGGGGAGCTGTTTTTT; CDR3aa: CASSQGLVGTGELFF; abundance: -; v_gene: TRBV7-7; d_gene: -; j_gene: TRBJ2-2; len: 15
CDR3nt: TGTGCCAGCAGCAACCGACAGGGCCTCCAAGAGACCCAGTACTTC; CDR3aa: CASSNRQGLQETQYF; abundance: -; v_gene: TRBV7-9; d_gene: TRBD1; j_gene: TRBJ2-5; len: 15
CDR3nt: TGTGCCAGCAGCTCTAAGACAGATAACGGTGGCTACACCTTC; CDR3aa: CASSSKTDNGGYTF; abundance: -; v_gene: TRBV5-4; d_gene: -; j_gene: TRBJ1-2; len: 14
CDR3nt: TGTGCCAGCAGCTCGCCGGGACATTCGGCCTATGGCTACACCTTC; CDR3aa: CASSSPGHSAYGYTF; abundance: -; v_gene: TRBV7-9; d_gene: -; j_gene: TRBJ1-2; len: 15
CDR3nt: TGTGCCAGCAGCCAAGATCGGCAGGGGGCCCTCGAGCAGTACTTC; CDR3aa: CASSQDRQGALEQYF; abundance: -; v_gene: TRBV4-2; d_gene: TRBD1; j_gene: TRBJ2-7; len: 15
CDR3nt: TGTGCCAGCTCACTTCGGACTAGCGGGGCCCAAGGCCCGGGGGAGCTGTTTTTT; CDR3aa: CASSLRTSGAQGPGELFF; abundance: -; v_gene: TRBV18; d_gene: TRBD2; j_gene: TRBJ2-2; len: 18
CDR3nt: TGTGCCAGCAGTTTGTGGTTCCCCACCGGGGAGCTGTTTTTT; CDR3aa: CASSLWFPTGELFF; abundance: -; v_gene: TRBV27; d_gene: -; j_gene: TRBJ2-2; len: 14
CDR3nt: TGTGCCAGCAGGATAGCGGGAGGTACCTACGAGCAGTACTTC; CDR3aa: CASRIAGGTYEQYF; abundance: -; v_gene: TRBV6-1; d_gene: TRBD2; j_gene: TRBJ2-7; len: 14
CDR3nt: TGTGCCAGCAGTTCGCGACCAACGGGCTACACCTTC; CDR3aa: CASSSRPTGYTF; abundance: -; v_gene: TRBV28; d_gene: -; j_gene: TRBJ1-2; len: 12
CDR3nt: TGCAGCGTTATAAGGGGGAACACTGAAGCTTTCTTT; CDR3aa: CSVIRGNTEAFF; abundance: -; v_gene: TRBV29-1; d_gene: -; j_gene: TRBJ1-1; len: 12
CDR3nt: TGTGCCAGCAGTTACTCGAGTCGGTGGAATAACAATGAGCAGTTCTTC; CDR3aa: CASSYSSRWNNNEQFF; abundance: -; v_gene: TRBV6-5; d_gene: -; j_gene: TRBJ2-1; len: 16
CDR3nt: TGTGCCAGCAGCTTAGGACAGGGGGCCGGCTACACCTTC; CDR3aa: CASSLGQGAGYTF; abundance: few; v_gene: TRBV7-9; d_gene: TRBD1; j_gene: TRBJ1-2; len: 13
CDR3nt: TGCGCCAGCAGCCCCAGTTCGGGGGCGTCAGGGCAGCCCCAGCATTTT; CDR3aa: CASSPSSGASGQPQHF; abundance: -; v_gene: TRBV5-1; d_gene: -; j_gene: TRBJ1-5; len: 16
CDR3nt: TGTGCCAGCGGGGTGAGCGTGGATCAGCCCCAGCATTTT; CDR3aa: CASGVSVDQPQHF; abundance: -; v_gene: TRBV6-5; d_gene: -; j_gene: TRBJ1-5; len: 13
CDR3nt: TGCGCCAGCAGCCAAGTTGCAACCGCAGGGGGGGAACTGTTTTTT; CDR3aa: CASSQVATAGGELFF; abundance: -; v_gene: TRBV4-1; d_gene: TRBD1; j_gene: TRBJ1-4; len: 15
CDR3nt: TGTGCCAGCAGCAGACAGGGGAGTGGGCCCCAGCATTTT; CDR3aa: CASSRQGSGPQHF; abundance: few; v_gene: TRBV28; d_gene: TRBD1; j_gene: TRBJ1-5; len: 13
CDR3nt: TGCAGCGTCGCGGACAGCAACTATGGCTACACCTTC; CDR3aa: CSVADSNYGYTF; abundance: -; v_gene: TRBV29-1; d_gene: -; j_gene: TRBJ1-2; len: 12
CDR3nt: TGCGCCAGCAGTGGGACATCGGGCGGGGAGCTGTTTTTT; CDR3aa: CASSGTSGGELFF; abundance: -; v_gene: TRBV10-1; d_gene: -; j_gene: TRBJ2-2; len: 13
CDR3nt: TGTGCCAGCAGCGTATTCTCCGGGACAGGGAACGGCGAGCAGTACTTC; CDR3aa: CASSVFSGTGNGEQYF; abundance: -; v_gene: TRBV5-6; d_gene: TRBD1; j_gene: TRBJ2-7; len: 16
CDR3nt: TGTGCCAGCAGCCCGAGGGACGGAGACTACAATGAGCAGTTCTTC; CDR3aa: CASSPRDGDYNEQFF; abundance: -; v_gene: TRBV7-6; d_gene: -; j_gene: TRBJ2-1; len: 15
CDR3nt: TGTGCCAGCAGCTTTATCTCCTACGAGCAGTACTTC; CDR3aa: CASSFISYEQYF; abundance: -; v_gene: TRBV5-6; d_gene: -; j_gene: TRBJ2-7; len: 12
CDR3nt: TGTGCCAGCAGCCATATCGGACCTTTCCATGGCTACACCTTC; CDR3aa: CASSHIGPFHGYTF; abundance: few; v_gene: TRBV7-9; d_gene: -; j_gene: TRBJ1-2; len: 14
CDR3nt: TGTGCCAGCTCACCTAGGGACAGGGCATTTGGAAACACCATATATTTT; CDR3aa: CASSPRDRAFGNTIYF; abundance: -; v_gene: TRBV18; d_gene: TRBD1; j_gene: TRBJ1-3; len: 16
CDR3nt: TGTGCCAGCTCACCACGGGGCCCAACCGAGCAGTACTTC; CDR3aa: CASSPRGPTEQYF; abundance: -; v_gene: TRBV18; d_gene: -; j_gene: TRBJ2-7; len: 13
CDR3nt: TGTGCCAGCAGCCAAGATCTTTCCGGGAGGAATGAGCAGTTCTTC; CDR3aa: CASSQDLSGRNEQFF; abundance: -; v_gene: TRBV14; d_gene: TRBD2; j_gene: TRBJ2-1; len: 15
CDR3nt: TGTGCCAGCAGCATGAGCGGGAGCTCCTACAATGAGCAGTTCTTC; CDR3aa: CASSMSGSSYNEQFF; abundance: -; v_gene: TRBV9; d_gene: TRBD2; j_gene: TRBJ2-1; len: 15
CDR3nt: TGCGCCAGCAGCCGCTCGACAGGGGGACGTGTGGATACGCAGTATTTT; CDR3aa: CASSRSTGGRVDTQYF; abundance: -; v_gene: TRBV4-1; d_gene: TRBD1; j_gene: TRBJ2-3; len: 16
CDR3nt: TGTGCCAGCAGCTTAGATCGCAGGAGCTACGAGCAGTACTTC; CDR3aa: CASSLDRRSYEQYF; abundance: -; v_gene: TRBV11-2; d_gene: -; j_gene: TRBJ2-7; len: 14
CDR3nt: TGTGCCAGCAGCTCACGTTTGACAGGGATGAACACTGAAGCTTTCTTT; CDR3aa: CASSSRLTGMNTEAFF; abundance: -; v_gene: TRBV5-8; d_gene: TRBD1; j_gene: TRBJ1-1; len: 16
CDR3nt: TGCAGCGTGGGAGACAGGGCGGACACCGGGGAGCTGTTTTTT; CDR3aa: CSVGDRADTGELFF; abundance: -; v_gene: TRBV29-1; d_gene: TRBD1; j_gene: TRBJ2-2; len: 14
CDR3nt: TGCGCCAGCAGCTTGATTCCCGCCCTACAGGGCTCGAACACTGAAGCTTTCTTT; CDR3aa: CASSLIPALQGSNTEAFF; abundance: -; v_gene: TRBV5-1; d_gene: -; j_gene: TRBJ1-1; len: 18
CDR3nt: TGCAGCGTTATATCCCACAGGTCCTATGGCTACACCTTC; CDR3aa: CSVISHRSYGYTF; abundance: few; v_gene: TRBV29-1; d_gene: -; j_gene: TRBJ1-2; len: 13